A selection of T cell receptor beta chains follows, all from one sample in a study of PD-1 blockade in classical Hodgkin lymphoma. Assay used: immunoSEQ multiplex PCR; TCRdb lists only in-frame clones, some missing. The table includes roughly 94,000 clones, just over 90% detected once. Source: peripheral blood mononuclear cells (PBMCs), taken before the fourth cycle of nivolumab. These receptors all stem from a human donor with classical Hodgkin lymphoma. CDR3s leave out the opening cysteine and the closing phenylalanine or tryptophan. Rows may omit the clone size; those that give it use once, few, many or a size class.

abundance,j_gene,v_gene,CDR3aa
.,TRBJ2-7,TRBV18,ASSPGTGANEQY
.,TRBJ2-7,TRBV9,ASSGGPAGSSPGGRIYEQY
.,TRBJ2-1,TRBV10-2,ASSDRSSYNEQF
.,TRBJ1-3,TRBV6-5,ATSRGGLSGNTIY
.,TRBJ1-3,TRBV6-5,ASSYVGSSGNTIY
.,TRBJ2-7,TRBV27,ASRRGIAGGSREQY
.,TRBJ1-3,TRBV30,AWSVGSRSGNTIY
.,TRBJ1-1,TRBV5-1,ASSLRQRYMNTEAF
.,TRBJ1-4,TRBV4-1,ASSRDGAYNEKLF
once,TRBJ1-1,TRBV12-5,ASGVSFSGLGNTEAF
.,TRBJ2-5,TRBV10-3,AISTRVAGGPGETQY
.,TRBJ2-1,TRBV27,ASSLMGPASYNEQF
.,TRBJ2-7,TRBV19,ASSISHTGTDISYEQY
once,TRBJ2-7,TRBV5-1,ASSLTSGDSYEQY
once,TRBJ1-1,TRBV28,ASSFYYTASNTEAF
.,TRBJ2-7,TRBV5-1,ASSLEAAYYEQY
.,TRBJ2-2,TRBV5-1,ASSRVGGRAPGELF
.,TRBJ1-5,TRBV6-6,ASSYDSVQPQH
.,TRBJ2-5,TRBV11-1,ASSRKNRGGRQETQY
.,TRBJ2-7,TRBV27,ASSRQDYYEQY